This TCR beta chain came from a study of identical twins. Germline CDR1 is DFQATT and CDR2 is SNEGSKA (reference sequence). Trimming left V 2 bases short and J 0 bases short, with 14 bases between. This CDR3 is built from 15 residues. Via MiXCR, TCRdb re-called the 5' RACE reads, giving one row per CDR3 protein. The profile shows approximately 620,000 distinct CDR3 sequences, around 8.6% of them singletons. This clonotype was detected ten times or more. Its antigen is as yet unknown. General study findings and limits: The degree of excess twin sharing was weaker in beta out-of-frame sequences.

These data were also filed under a second study, of yellow fever vaccine responses in identical twins.

Material: PBMCs. The sequence was obtained from a woman aged 18-29 years in good health. The chain uses TRBV20-1 and TRBJ2-7; the D gene is possibly TRBD2 (6 bases). The CDR3 bases are TGCAGTGCTAGAAACAGCGGAGGGCTCTCCTACGAGCAGTACTTC. Its translation: CSARNSGGLSYEQYF.